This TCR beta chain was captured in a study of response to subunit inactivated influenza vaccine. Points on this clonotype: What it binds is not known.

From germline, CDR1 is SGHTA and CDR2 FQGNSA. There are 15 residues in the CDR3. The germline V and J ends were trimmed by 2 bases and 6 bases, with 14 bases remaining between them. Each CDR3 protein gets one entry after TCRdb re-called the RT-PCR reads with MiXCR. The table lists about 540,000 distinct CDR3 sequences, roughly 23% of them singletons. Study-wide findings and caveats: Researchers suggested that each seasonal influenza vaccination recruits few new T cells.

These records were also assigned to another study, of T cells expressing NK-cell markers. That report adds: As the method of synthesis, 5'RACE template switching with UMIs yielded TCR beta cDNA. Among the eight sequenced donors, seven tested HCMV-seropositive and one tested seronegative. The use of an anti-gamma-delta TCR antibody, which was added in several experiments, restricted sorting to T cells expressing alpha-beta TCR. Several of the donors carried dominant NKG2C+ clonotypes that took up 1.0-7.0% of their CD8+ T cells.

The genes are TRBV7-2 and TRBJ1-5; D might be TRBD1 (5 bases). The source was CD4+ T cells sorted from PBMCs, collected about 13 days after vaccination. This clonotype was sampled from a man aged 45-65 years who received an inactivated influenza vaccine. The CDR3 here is CASSLRRGVTQPQHF. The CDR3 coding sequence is TGTGCCAGCAGCTTAAGGAGGGGTGTGACTCAGCCCCAGCATTTT. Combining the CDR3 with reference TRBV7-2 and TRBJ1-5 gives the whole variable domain GAGVSQSPSNKVTEKGKDVELRCDPISGHTALYWYRQSLGQGLEFLIYFQGNSAPDKSGLPSDRFSAERTGGSVSTLTIQRTQQEDSAVYLCASSLRRGVTQPQHFGDGTRLSIL.